Reported below is one T cell receptor beta chain. This sample was included in a study of blood T cell repertoires in COVID-19. Study context: From T cells, B-cell-depleted T cells, or PBMCs came the material, which was cDNA or gDNA.

Only in-frame clones appear in the TCRdb table, and some are missing; sequencing was by immunoSEQ multiplex PCR. Of around 260,000 clones in the sample, more than 75% were seen once. The CDR3 covers 14 residues. CDR1 and CDR2 from the germline V gene are MNHEY and SMNVEV (reference sequence). V lost 7 bases to trimming and J lost 0 bases, with 12 bases between them. Material: peripheral blood. The rearrangement links TRBV27 to TRBJ1-2; D call uncertain. The sequence came from a woman in her forties who had recovered from COVID-19. For the CDR3, the DNA is TGTGCCAGCACCTGGGCCGGATCTAACTATGGCTACACCTTC. Translated, it gives CASTWAGSNYGYTF.